The sequence of this TCR beta chain was determined in a study of cytomegalovirus exposure and HLA in healthy donors. Findings and limits, study-wide: In vitro, a few CMV-associated chains proved specific for CMV antigens. In an earlier analysis, in some 600 donors, most V segments appeared productive either ~87% or ~30% of the time.

V shed 3 bases, J shed 2 bases, and the junction held 4 bases outside the gene matches. Germline lookup yields CDR1 SGHTA and CDR2 FQGNSA. This CDR3 spans 15 amino acids. This PCR relied on a set of 60 Vbeta primers and 13 Jbeta primers. Produced via immunoSEQ multiplex PCR; TCRdb's table is partial and in-frame only. The profile shows 100,000 to 120,000 clones, 70% to 85% of them singletons. As for this clone: Its matching antigen is unknown.

The sequence came from a man aged 25 to 45 in good health and CMV-seropositive. The chain joins TRBV7-2 to TRBJ2-3; 8 nucleotides line up with TRBD2. What was sequenced was PBMCs. The CDR3 sequence is CASSLRGAYTDTQYF. DNA of the CDR3: TGTGCCAGCAGCTTGCGGGGGGCCTACACAGATACGCAGTATTTT.